This entry features one T cell receptor (beta chain) sequence. Assay: immunoSEQ multiplex PCR; the TCRdb copy retains only in-frame clones and omits some. The sample has over 9,500 clones, about 65% seen once. The sample's treatment: randomized to nivolumab then ipilimumab (arm A) or the reverse (arm B). This entry comes from a study of sequential checkpoint blockade in melanoma. On the study more broadly: Both treatment sequences were followed by maintenance nivolumab.

There are 16 residues in the CDR3. J lost 2 bases, V lost 2 bases, and 8 bases had no gene match. The germline CDR1 and CDR2 sequences are SGHVS and FQNEAQ. The source is a human donor with melanoma. The chain couples TRBV7-8 to TRBJ1-2, with 7 bases lining up with TRBD1. Sample: CD8+ T cells sorted from blood (inferred from file names), taken from a patient given nivolumab and ipilimumab in sequence. The CDR3 DNA reads TGTGCCAGCAGCTTATACCGAAACAGGGGAAACTATGGCTACACCTTC. Its translation: CASSLYRNRGNYGYTF.